One sample yielded the 10 T cell receptor beta chains listed below, sequenced in a study of neurological immune-mediated disorders (dated by TCRdb to about 2019). The library was generated by 5' RACE. The sequencing machine was an Illumina HiSeq 2500. TCRdb reworked the public reads: Q25 trimming with fastp, MiXCR clone assembly, productive beta chains retained. Duplicate CDR3 protein sequences are folded into a single record with the most common DNA and genes. The table for this sample lists 65,000 to 90,000 distinct CDR3 sequences; approximately 5% of them were counted only once. The leading ten clones occupy around 2.2% of the sample. Specimen: PBMCs. The receptors here all came from a woman aged 25-40 years with multiple sclerosis.

This chain links TRBV10-3 with TRBJ2-5; 8 bases align to TRBD1. The germline V gene has CDR1 ENHRY and CDR2 SYGVKD. The length of the CDR3 is 15 residues. Trimming removed 4 bases from V and 0 bases from J; junction bases left unmatched: 4. For the CDR3, the DNA is TGTGCCATCAGTGCTGGGACAGGCTACCAAGAGACCCAGTACTTC. This sequence encodes CAISAGTGYQETQYF.

In its sample, this clonotype was seen many times. V usage is TRBV2 and J usage is TRBJ2-7, with 7 positions matching TRBD2. The CDR3 is made up of 13 amino acids. Germline V gives CDR1 SNHLY, CDR2 FYNNEI. The V and J ends lost 8 bases and 7 bases, in that order; junction bases with no gene match: 11. CDR3 bases: TGTGCCAGCTTCCCGGGAGGATGGGATGAGCAGTACTTC. Its protein is CASFPGGWDEQYF.

This chain connects TRBV7-8 to TRBJ2-1; no firm D call. Between the trimmed V and J ends, which lost 1 base and 8 bases, there was a span of 12 bases. The CDR3 is 14 residues long. Germline V gene lookup returns CDR1 SGHVS and CDR2 FQNEAQ. This chain's CDR3 is CASSLEQPVDEQFF. DNA of the CDR3: TGTGCCAGCAGCTTAGAACAGCCCGTCGATGAGCAGTTCTTC.

This clonotype was observed many times. The J gene is TRBJ1-4, the V gene TRBV15; no clear D gene. V lost 5 bases and J 3 bases, leaving 13 bases between the germline ends. There are 15 residues in the CDR3. CDR1 and CDR2 (germline): LNHNV, YYDKDF (reference sequence). The CDR3 here is CATSPTSAPNEKLFF. For the CDR3, the DNA is TGTGCCACCAGCCCGACATCCGCACCTAATGAAAAACTGTTTTTT.

This clonotype has at least ten counts. The V call is TRBV5-1, the J call TRBJ2-5, with TRBD1 identical over 9 bases. CDR3 length equals 14 residues. V trimming: 2 bases; J trimming: 7 bases; junction bases outside the gene matches: 6. Germline V gene lookup returns CDR1 SGHRS and CDR2 YFSETQ. CDR3 in amino acids: CASSFEGQGWTQYF. The DNA for the CDR3 is TGCGCCAGCAGCTTCGAAGGACAGGGGTGGACCCAGTACTTC.

The sample holds a few counts of this clonotype. V gene TRBV20-1 combines with J gene TRBJ1-1; D may be TRBD1 (6 bases). Trimming cost V 3 bases and J 1 base, with 15 bases left between them. Germline CDR1 DFQATT, CDR2 SNEGSKA (reference sequence). The CDR3 is 15 residues long. The CDR3 region is CSASWGAQKNTEAFF. The DNA of the CDR3 is TGCAGTGCTAGCTGGGGGGCCCAGAAGAACACTGAAGCTTTCTTT.

This clonotype appeared many times. This CDR3 is CAISHRSRLAGGGDTQYF. The CDR3 DNA follows: TGTGCCATCAGTCACCGGAGCCGACTAGCGGGGGGGGGAGATACGCAGTATTTT. The V and J genes are TRBV10-3 and TRBJ2-3, with 14 bases fitting TRBD2. V shed 5 bases, J shed 5 bases, and the junction held 12 bases outside the gene matches. The germline V gene encodes CDR1 ENHRY and CDR2 SYGVKD. The CDR3 length is 18 residues.

In its sample, this clonotype was seen many times. This chain uses TRBV12-3 or TRBV12-4 with TRBJ2-1; 11 nucleotides align to TRBD2. The CDR3 sequence is 14 residues long. In nucleotides, the CDR3 is TGTGCTACTAGCGGGGGAGATTCCTACAATGAGCAGTTCTTC. Translated: CATSGGDSYNEQFF.

This clonotype came up many times. V gene TRBV20-1 combines with J gene TRBJ1-3; tentative D call: TRBD1 (5 bases). V lost 8 bases to trimming and J lost 4 bases, with 12 bases between them. The germline CDR1 and CDR2 sequences are DFQATT and SNEGSKA (reference sequence). This CDR3 is 12 amino acids long. The CDR3 coding sequence is TGCAGTCTTAAGACAGACGGAAACACCATATATTTT. Translation: CSLKTDGNTIYF.

This clonotype was seen repeatedly, ten times or more. This sequence joins TRBV6-2 or TRBV6-3 and TRBJ1-1; 9 bases map to TRBD1. This CDR3 has 15 amino acids. Per germline, CDR1 MNHEY and CDR2 SVGEGT. J was trimmed by 3 bases and V by 5 bases; bases with no gene match: 7. The CDR3 reads CASSTGQGFDTEAFF. The CDR3 DNA reads TGTGCCAGCAGTACTGGACAGGGGTTTGACACTGAAGCTTTCTTT.